This is a list of T cell receptor beta chains from one sample in a study of PD-1 blockade in classical Hodgkin lymphoma. Clones were sequenced by immunoSEQ multiplex PCR, and TCRdb holds only the in-frame ones, with some missing. Among around 60,000 clones listed, over 85% were seen once. The sample in question was peripheral blood mononuclear cells (PBMCs), obtained before the fourth cycle of nivolumab. Source of these receptors: a human donor with classical Hodgkin lymphoma. Each CDR3 is given with its conserved first and last residue. D genes are given only for firm matches. Only some rows state a clone size, as once, few, many or a class for expanded clones.

>.|.|TRBV5-1|TRBJ1-4
TGCGCCAGCAGCTTGTTCGGGAGTGCTAATGAAAAACTGTTTTTT
CASSLFGSANEKLFF
>.|TRBD1|TRBV19|TRBJ1-5
TGTGCCACCGAGACAGGGGCTTTTAGCAATCAGCCCCAGCATTTT
CATETGAFSNQPQHF
>once|TRBD2|TRBV19|TRBJ2-3
TGTGCCAGTAGTATAGATGGGACTAGGACTCAGTATTTT
CASSIDGTRTQYF
>.|TRBD1|TRBV2|TRBJ2-1
TGTGCCAGCAAAGGGGGCGATGAGCAGTTCTTC
CASKGGDEQFF
>once|.|TRBV28|TRBJ1-4
TGTGCCAGCAGATCCCAGGACCGGGGGAATGAAAAACTGTTTTTT
CASRSQDRGNEKLFF
>.|.|TRBV2|TRBJ2-7
TGTGCCAGCAAAGAGTCCTACGAGCAGTACTTC
CASKESYEQYF
>.|.|TRBV4-1|TRBJ2-2
TGCGCCAGCAGCCAATTGGGCAGAACCGGGGAGCTGTTTTTT
CASSQLGRTGELFF
>.|.|TRBV4-2|TRBJ2-1
TGTGCCAGCAGCCAAGGGGGGGATTTGGAGAATGAGCAGTTCTTC
CASSQGGDLENEQFF
>.|.|TRBV7-8|TRBJ1-5
TGTGCCAGCAGCTTAGAGGCGAGACAGCCCCAGCATTTT
CASSLEARQPQHF
>.|.|TRBV11-2|TRBJ2-2
TGTGCCAGCAGCTTCGGAGGATTTGGCGGGGAGCTGTTTTTT
CASSFGGFGGELFF
>.|TRBD1|TRBV19|TRBJ2-2
TGTGCCAGTAGTCTGACAGGGGGTGGCACCGGGGAGCTGTTTTTT
CASSLTGGGTGELFF
>.|TRBD2|TRBV18|TRBJ2-7
TGTGCCAGCTCGCCAACGCCGGGGACTAGGTCGTACGAGCAGTACTTC
CASSPTPGTRSYEQYF
>.|TRBD1|TRBV19|TRBJ2-7
TGTGCCAGTAGTATTGGACAGGGCATCGAGCAGTACTTC
CASSIGQGIEQYF
>.|.|TRBV28|TRBJ2-7
TGTGCCAGCAGCCAAGACAGTCTCTCCTACGAGCAGTACTTC
CASSQDSLSYEQYF
>.|.|TRBV6-5|TRBJ2-5
TGTGCCAGCAGTCAGGACAGCCTGCCATGGGAGACCCAGTACTTC
CASSQDSLPWETQYF
>.|TRBD2|TRBV18|TRBJ2-1
TGTGCCAGCTCACCACCCTCGCGGGAGGGCCTAGGCGATGAGCAGTTCTTC
CASSPPSREGLGDEQFF
>.|TRBD1|TRBV11-2|TRBJ1-4
TGTGCCAGCAGCCACAGACAGGGTAATGAAAAACTGTTTTTT
CASSHRQGNEKLFF
>.|.|TRBV7-2|TRBJ2-5
TGTGCCAGCAGCCCGAGCGGGCAAGAGACCCAGTACTTC
CASSPSGQETQYF